Listed below are T cell receptor beta chains from one sample, sequenced in a study of blood T cell repertoires in COVID-19. Repertoires were generated with immunoSEQ multiplex PCR, while TCRdb's copy carries only in-frame clones and drops some. Of 140,000 to 150,000 clones in the sample, 88% were seen once. The sequenced sample was peripheral blood. These TCRs come from a man aged 65 to 79 with acute or convalescent COVID-19. The CDR3 runs from the conserved cysteine through the conserved F or W. A D gene is named only where the DNA matches it firmly. Size is stated for part of the rows, as once, few or many counts, or as a class when the clone is expanded.

v_gene	d_gene	abundance	j_gene	CDR3nt	CDR3aa
TRBV7-2	NA	few	TRBJ1-6	TGTGCCAGCAGCTTAGGACAGAGTAATTCACCCCTCCACTTT	CASSLGQSNSPLHF
TRBV29-1	NA	NA	TRBJ1-5	TGCAGCGTCGCCATAGAGCTCAATCAGCCCCAGCATTTT	CSVAIELNQPQHF
TRBV6-5	TRBD1	once	TRBJ1-5	TGTGCCAGCAATCTAGGACAGGGGGAACAGCCCCAGCATTTT	CASNLGQGEQPQHF
TRBV6-1	NA	NA	TRBJ2-2	TGTGCCAGCAGTGAAAGGAGAACCGGGGAGCTGTTTTTT	CASSERRTGELFF
TRBV30	TRBD1	NA	TRBJ1-1	TGTGCCTGGAGTAAGGGGGCGGACACTGAAGCTTTCTTT	CAWSKGADTEAFF
TRBV6-1	NA	NA	TRBJ1-2	TGTGCCAGCAGTGACCGGGACAAGCACACCTTC	CASSDRDKHTF
TRBV5-5	TRBD1	NA	TRBJ2-2	TGTGCCAGCAGCTTCGAGAGGGGGCGCGTCACCGGGGAGCTGTTTTTT	CASSFERGRVTGELFF
TRBV6-4	TRBD1	NA	TRBJ1-2	TGTGCCAGCAGTGAACAGGGGGGAGATGGCTACACCTTC	CASSEQGGDGYTF
TRBV10-3	TRBD2	NA	TRBJ2-1	TGTGCCATCTCCCCGCGCGGGGGTGATTCCGCTGAGCAGTTCTTC	CAISPRGGDSAEQFF
TRBV5-1	NA	NA	TRBJ1-2	TGCGCCAGCAGCTTGGGCACTGTCTATGGCTACACCTTC	CASSLGTVYGYTF
TRBV5-5	NA	NA	TRBJ1-5	TGTGCCAGCAGCTCATTTGGCAGGTTTGATCAGCCCCAGCATTTT	CASSSFGRFDQPQHF
TRBV24-1	TRBD2	NA	TRBJ2-3	TGTGCCACCAGTGCGCTAGCGGGGGGCACAGATACGCAGTATTTT	CATSALAGGTDTQYF
TRBV11-2	TRBD1	NA	TRBJ2-7	TGTGCCAGCAGCTCCGCCGGGGGACAGGTGGTGGGCGAGCAGTACTTC	CASSSAGGQVVGEQYF
TRBV5-1	NA	NA	TRBJ2-3	TGCGCCAGCAGGGAGGGGGCAATCACAGATACGCAGTATTTT	CASREGAITDTQYF
TRBV19	TRBD1	NA	TRBJ2-1	TGTGCCAGTGGTCGGGGGGACAGGGCCTACTACAATGAGCAGTTCTTC	CASGRGDRAYYNEQFF
TRBV5-1	TRBD1	NA	TRBJ2-2	TGCGCCAGCAGGCTGACAGGGTCGAACACCGGGGAGCTGTTTTTT	CASRLTGSNTGELFF
TRBV5-5	TRBD1	NA	TRBJ1-6	TGTGCCAGCAGCTTGGCTCCAAGGGGGCGCGGTGATTCACCCCTCCACTTT	CASSLAPRGRGDSPLHF
TRBV3-1/TRBV3-2	NA	NA	TRBJ1-2	TGTGCCAGCAGCCAACACGGTGCTAACTATGGCTACACCTTC	CASSQHGANYGYTF